These T cell receptor beta chains were read from a single sample in a study of blood T cell repertoires in COVID-19. Data came from immunoSEQ multiplex PCR; TCRdb stores just in-frame clones and leaves some out. The sample carries 140,000 or so clones, about 87% recorded once. The sample taken for sequencing was peripheral blood. Receptors originate from a man in his sixties with active or convalescent COVID-19. Both conserved end residues are part of each CDR3. The order of the fields is V gene, clone size, J gene, D gene, CDR3 protein, CDR3 DNA. D genes are given only for firm matches. Clone size is shown for a subset of rows, as once, few, many or a class of expanded clone.

V: TRBV19; size: .; J: TRBJ1-2; D: .; CDR3: CASSLWGGGYTF; DNA: TGTGCCAGTAGTCTTTGGGGAGGCGGCTACACCTTC
V: TRBV7-9; size: .; J: TRBJ2-2; D: TRBD2; CDR3: CASSSFGTSGNTGELFF; DNA: TGTGCCAGCAGCTCATTCGGGACTAGCGGCAACACCGGGGAGCTGTTTTTT
V: TRBV2; size: .; J: TRBJ2-1; D: .; CDR3: CASSEGRGQNEQFF; DNA: TGTGCCAGCAGTGAGGGACGGGGACAAAATGAGCAGTTCTTC
V: TRBV10-3; size: .; J: TRBJ2-1; D: TRBD2; CDR3: CAISEAPTSGRANEQFF; DNA: TGTGCCATCAGTGAGGCTCCAACTAGCGGGAGGGCTAATGAGCAGTTCTTC
V: TRBV4-2; size: .; J: TRBJ1-1; D: TRBD1; CDR3: CASSQDGLQGAKAFF; DNA: TGTGCCAGCAGCCAAGACGGCCTACAGGGGGCGAAAGCTTTCTTT
V: TRBV12-5; size: once; J: TRBJ2-2; D: .; CDR3: CASATTPRVPGELFF; DNA: TGTGCTAGTGCCACGACCCCCAGGGTCCCCGGGGAGCTGTTTTTT
V: TRBV28; size: .; J: TRBJ2-7; D: TRBD1; CDR3: CASSPHGRQGYEQYF; DNA: TGTGCCAGCAGTCCCCATGGCCGACAGGGTTACGAGCAGTACTTC
V: TRBV9; size: once; J: TRBJ2-7; D: .; CDR3: CASSADLASYEQYF; DNA: TGTGCCAGCAGCGCAGATCTAGCTTCCTACGAGCAGTACTTC
V: TRBV4-2; size: .; J: TRBJ1-1; D: .; CDR3: CASSQSQTGNTEAFF; DNA: TGTGCCAGCAGCCAGTCTCAAACAGGGAACACTGAAGCTTTCTTT
V: TRBV5-5; size: .; J: TRBJ1-5; D: .; CDR3: CASSRAGGNQPQHF; DNA: TGTGCCAGCAGCCGAGCTGGAGGCAATCAGCCCCAGCATTTT
V: TRBV7-2; size: .; J: TRBJ2-7; D: .; CDR3: CASSLQAGDYEQYF; DNA: TGTGCCAGCAGCTTACAGGCAGGGGACTACGAGCAGTACTTC
V: TRBV12-5; size: .; J: TRBJ1-1; D: .; CDR3: CASGLRGRGSNTEAFF; DNA: TGTGCTAGTGGTTTGCGGGGGAGGGGCTCGAACACTGAAGCTTTCTTT
V: TRBV18; size: .; J: TRBJ1-1; D: .; CDR3: CASSATGNTEAFF; DNA: TGTGCCAGCTCAGCGACAGGGAACACTGAAGCTTTCTTT
V: TRBV7-3; size: .; J: TRBJ2-2; D: TRBD1; CDR3: CASSFSGTGDSGELFF; DNA: TGTGCCAGCAGCTTTTCCGGGACAGGGGATTCCGGGGAGCTGTTTTTT
V: TRBV5-8; size: .; J: TRBJ1-2; D: TRBD1; CDR3: CASRLRGSNYGYTF; DNA: TGTGCCAGCAGGCTCAGGGGGAGCAACTATGGCTACACCTTC
V: TRBV6-1; size: .; J: TRBJ2-5; D: .; CDR3: CASSVGSGLGQETQYF; DNA: TGTGCCAGCAGTGTAGGGAGCGGGCTAGGACAAGAGACCCAGTACTTC
V: TRBV7-9; size: .; J: TRBJ2-1; D: TRBD2; CDR3: CASSSRARGDNEQFF; DNA: TGTGCCAGCAGCTCCCGGGCCCGGGGGGACAATGAGCAGTTCTTC
V: TRBV18; size: .; J: TRBJ2-2; D: .; CDR3: CASSPRGANTGELFF; DNA: TGTGCCAGCTCACCACGGGGAGCGAACACCGGGGAGCTGTTTTTT
V: TRBV27; size: .; J: TRBJ1-2; D: .; CDR3: CASRQTGTYGYTF; DNA: TGTGCCAGCAGACAGACAGGCACCTATGGCTACACCTTC
V: TRBV7-9; size: .; J: TRBJ1-5; D: TRBD1; CDR3: CASSLGTGDYSNQPQHF; DNA: TGTGCCAGCAGCTTAGGGACAGGTGATTATAGCAATCAGCCCCAGCATTTT
V: TRBV28; size: .; J: TRBJ2-1; D: TRBD2; CDR3: CASIVPGRSGNEQFF; DNA: TGTGCCAGCATAGTCCCCGGGAGGTCGGGCAATGAGCAGTTCTTC
V: TRBV7-8; size: .; J: TRBJ2-6; D: .; CDR3: CASSFDRDFSGANVLTF; DNA: TGTGCCAGCAGCTTTGACAGGGACTTCTCTGGGGCCAACGTCCTGACTTTC
V: TRBV10-3; size: once; J: TRBJ2-3; D: TRBD2; CDR3: CAISESGGRATDTQYF; DNA: TGTGCCATCAGTGAGTCGGGCGGGAGGGCCACAGATACGCAGTATTTT
V: TRBV11-2; size: .; J: TRBJ2-3; D: TRBD2; CDR3: CASSPWTSGRTDTQYF; DNA: TGTGCCAGCAGCCCGTGGACTAGCGGTCGCACAGATACGCAGTATTTT
V: TRBV6-6; size: .; J: TRBJ2-7; D: TRBD2; CDR3: CASRLAGATYEQYF; DNA: TGTGCCAGCAGGTTAGCGGGAGCCACCTACGAGCAGTACTTC
V: TRBV19; size: .; J: TRBJ2-5; D: TRBD1; CDR3: CASGTGTALAQETQYF; DNA: TGTGCCAGCGGGACCGGGACAGCCTTAGCCCAAGAGACCCAGTACTTC
V: TRBV9; size: .; J: TRBJ1-3; D: .; CDR3: CASSDTLIPQGNTIYF; DNA: TGTGCCAGCAGCGACACCTTAATACCCCAGGGAAACACCATATATTTT
V: TRBV19; size: .; J: TRBJ1-2; D: .; CDR3: CASYAGIYGYTF; DNA: TGTGCCAGTTATGCAGGGATCTATGGCTACACCTTC
V: TRBV28; size: .; J: TRBJ2-2; D: TRBD1; CDR3: CASSSYATGERTVGELFF; DNA: TGTGCCAGCAGTTCGTACGCCACAGGGGAACGAACAGTCGGGGAGCTGTTTTTT
V: TRBV19; size: .; J: TRBJ1-3; D: .; CDR3: CASSIDFEGGSGNTIYF; DNA: TGTGCCAGTAGTATAGATTTCGAAGGGGGATCTGGAAACACCATATATTTT
V: TRBV5-1; size: .; J: TRBJ2-3; D: .; CDR3: CASSIPGEGTDTQYF; DNA: TGCGCCAGCAGCATACCAGGGGAAGGGACAGATACGCAGTATTTT
V: TRBV6-2/TRBV6-3; size: .; J: TRBJ2-7; D: TRBD2; CDR3: CASSFPGLAGVNYEQYF; DNA: TGTGCCAGCAGTTTCCCGGGACTAGCGGGAGTCAATTACGAGCAGTACTTC
V: TRBV5-6; size: few; J: TRBJ2-2; D: TRBD2; CDR3: CASSFGTLAGKGTGELFF; DNA: TGTGCCAGCAGCTTCGGGACCCTAGCGGGAAAAGGCACCGGGGAGCTGTTTTTT
V: TRBV24-1; size: .; J: TRBJ2-5; D: .; CDR3: CATSGLGGETQYF; DNA: TGTGCCACCAGTGGCTTAGGGGGAGAGACCCAGTACTTC
V: TRBV3-1/TRBV3-2; size: once; J: TRBJ2-7; D: .; CDR3: CASSQDRRSSYEQYF; DNA: TGTGCCAGCAGCCAAGACAGGCGAAGCTCCTACGAGCAGTACTTC
V: TRBV29-1; size: .; J: TRBJ1-2; D: .; CDR3: CSGGQQGDYGYTF; DNA: TGCAGCGGGGGACAACAGGGAGACTATGGCTACACCTTC
V: TRBV5-1; size: .; J: TRBJ2-1; D: TRBD2; CDR3: CASSLGPAGGPREQFF; DNA: TGCGCCAGCAGCTTGGGCCCCGCGGGAGGGCCTCGAGAGCAGTTCTTC
V: TRBV2; size: .; J: TRBJ2-5; D: .; CDR3: CASSVGVQETQYF; DNA: TGTGCCAGCAGTGTAGGGGTCCAAGAGACCCAGTACTTC
V: TRBV7-6; size: .; J: TRBJ1-4; D: TRBD1; CDR3: CASSFKPGTGDKGEKLFF; DNA: TGTGCCAGCAGCTTCAAACCCGGGACAGGGGACAAGGGTGAAAAACTGTTTTTT
V: TRBV9; size: once; J: TRBJ2-1; D: TRBD2; CDR3: CASSVLAGLGANEQFF; DNA: TGTGCCAGCAGCGTCCTAGCGGGATTAGGGGCCAATGAGCAGTTCTTC
V: TRBV7-3; size: .; J: TRBJ2-3; D: .; CDR3: CASSFGGLTDTQYF; DNA: TGTGCCAGCAGCTTCGGGGGTCTCACAGATACGCAGTATTTT
V: TRBV5-1; size: .; J: TRBJ1-3; D: TRBD1; CDR3: CASSMAPWTGNTIYF; DNA: TGCGCCAGCAGCATGGCGCCGTGGACAGGCAACACCATATATTTT
V: TRBV6-2/TRBV6-3; size: .; J: TRBJ2-3; D: TRBD2; CDR3: CASSYRTSGTDTQYF; DNA: TGTGCCAGCAGTTACCGGACTAGCGGCACAGATACGCAGTATTTT
V: TRBV27; size: .; J: TRBJ1-6; D: .; CDR3: CASSSNTKNSPLHF; DNA: TGTGCCAGCAGTTCGAACACGAAAAATTCACCCCTCCACTTT
V: TRBV29-1; size: .; J: TRBJ2-2; D: .; CDR3: CSVLTTTTGELFF; DNA: TGCAGCGTGTTGACTACCACCACCGGGGAGCTGTTTTTT
V: TRBV19; size: .; J: TRBJ2-3; D: TRBD2; CDR3: CASRPGQVKTSGRLLRADTQYF; DNA: TGTGCCAGTAGACCGGGACAGGTAAAGACTAGCGGGAGGTTGCTCCGCGCAGATACGCAGTATTTT
V: TRBV9; size: .; J: TRBJ2-7; D: .; CDR3: CASSVGAGVYEQYF; DNA: TGTGCCAGCAGCGTAGGAGCAGGGGTCTACGAGCAGTACTTC
V: TRBV5-4; size: .; J: TRBJ2-5; D: TRBD1; CDR3: CASSLVRGRGETQYF; DNA: TGTGCCAGCAGCTTGGTGAGGGGGCGTGGGGAGACCCAGTACTTC